Each of the 8 T cell receptor beta chains below was sequenced from the same sample in a study of cytomegalovirus exposure and HLA in healthy donors. PCR primers comprised 60 Vbeta and 13 Jbeta primers. Sequenced by immunoSEQ multiplex PCR; TCRdb stores in-frame clones only, minus some. The table has about 180,000 clones, about 75% seen once. Sequencing used PBMCs. These receptors all stem from a man in his forties in good health and CMV-seropositive.

This chain links TRBV5-1 with TRBJ1-2, with D perhaps TRBD1 (5 bases). The germline V gene encodes CDR1 SGHRS and CDR2 YFSETQ. The CDR3 runs to 14 residues. Trimming removed 0 bases at V and 8 bases at J, with 14 bases between. In nucleotides, the CDR3 is TGCGCCAGCAGCTTGGCACAGGCCCATGGAGGCTACACCTTC. Amino acids: CASSLAQAHGGYTF.

The rearrangement uses TRBV10-1 and TRBJ1-1; the D is unclear. The CDR3 is 13 amino acids. Germline loops: CDR1 WNHNN, CDR2 SYGVQD (reference sequence). V lost 0 bases, J lost 5 bases, and 7 bases lay in between. In DNA form, the CDR3 reads TGCGCCAGCAGTGAGTCGAGCGGTACTGAAGCTTTCTTT. Amino acid sequence: CASSESSGTEAFF.

The gene calls are TRBV7-9 and TRBJ1-2; D is perhaps TRBD1 (6 bases). The CDR3 runs to 15 residues. The V gene lost 5 bases and the J gene lost 1 base, with 14 bases spanning the gap. Germline CDR1 is SEHNR and CDR2 is FQNEAQ (reference sequence). DNA for the CDR3: TGTGCCAGCAGCGAAGGACAGCTTAATAACTATGGCTACACCTTC. Encoded protein: CASSEGQLNNYGYTF.

The J gene is TRBJ1-1, the V gene TRBV6-1; D might be TRBD1 (5 bases). The CDR3 contains 12 residues. The germline gives CDR1 MNHNS, CDR2 SASEGT. V lost 6 bases and J lost 9, with 14 bases in between. Written as DNA, the CDR3 is TGTGCCAGCAGCACTCAGGGTTCTAAAGCTTTCTTT. Residues: CASSTQGSKAFF.

The chain recombines TRBV11-3 with TRBJ2-1; 8 bases map to TRBD2. With V trimmed by 5 bases and J by 9 bases, 9 bases remained unmatched. Germline V gene lookup returns CDR1 SGHNT and CDR2 YENEEA. There are 14 residues in the CDR3. The CDR3: CASSPQGTRREQFF. The CDR3 DNA reads TGTGCCAGCAGCCCCCAGGGGACTAGGCGTGAGCAGTTCTTC.

The chain links TRBV5-8 to TRBJ1-1; TRBD1 is a possible D gene (5 bases). The CDR3 contains 14 residues. With 2 bases removed from V and 0 bases from J, the gap between germline ends came to 8 bases. CDR1 and CDR2 (germline): SGHTS, YDEGEE. CDR3 amino acids: CASSFSGMNTEAFF. DNA of the CDR3: TGTGCCAGCAGCTTTTCAGGGATGAACACTGAAGCTTTCTTT.

The sample holds one count of this clone. The genes are TRBV2 and TRBJ2-2; TRBD2 matches at 12 bases. Per germline, CDR1 SNHLY and CDR2 FYNNEI. V shed 4 bases and J 7 bases; nucleotides not matched to a gene: 4. CDR3 length: 15 residues. The CDR3 region has the DNA TGTGCCAGCAGTGGGAGACTAGCGGGAGTCGGGGAGCTGTTTTTT. Protein: CASSGRLAGVGELFF.

V usage is TRBV6-1 and J usage is TRBJ2-7; 7 nucleotides agree with TRBD1. The CDR3 totals 14 residues. J gave up 7 bases and V 6 bases, and 12 bases lay outside the gene matches. CDR1 is MNHNS and CDR2 is SASEGT in the germline V gene. CDR3 in amino acids: CASSMGQPPGEQYF. The CDR3 nucleotides are TGTGCCAGCAGCATGGGACAGCCGCCTGGGGAGCAGTACTTC.